The subject of this entry is one TCR beta chain. What it recognizes is unknown. Each single cDNA molecule received a unique molecular identifier. Using its own MiXCR run on the 5' RACE reads, TCRdb lists one record per CDR3 protein. Seen here are roughly 100,000 distinct CDR3 sequences, approximately 14% observed once, and the top ten hold about 5.7%. V shed 4 bases and J shed 0 bases, with 3 bases lying between them. The CDR3 sequence is 11 residues long. Germline V gives CDR1 SQVTM, CDR2 ANQGSEA. These data come from a study of early T cells in non-severe SARS-CoV-2 infection. Study-wide results and caveats: Clonotype matching in VDJdb favored anti-spike CD8 responses and did not capture private and CD4 specificities.

The sequenced sample consisted of whole blood. The TCR originated in an adult who was a healthcare worker with PCR-confirmed SARS-CoV-2 infection or an uninfected control (not recorded which). This rearrangement joins TRBV29-1 to TRBJ1-1, with unresolved D. The CDR3 is CSVGVNTEAFF. DNA of the CDR3: TGCAGCGTTGGCGTGAACACTGAAGCTTTCTTT. The full variable domain, completed using reference TRBV29-1 and TRBJ1-1, is SAVISQKPSRDICQRGTSLTIQCQVDSQVTMMFWYRQQPGQSLTLIATANQGSEATYESGFVIDKFPISRPNLTFSTLTVSNMSPEDSSIYLCSVGVNTEAFFGQGTRLTVV.